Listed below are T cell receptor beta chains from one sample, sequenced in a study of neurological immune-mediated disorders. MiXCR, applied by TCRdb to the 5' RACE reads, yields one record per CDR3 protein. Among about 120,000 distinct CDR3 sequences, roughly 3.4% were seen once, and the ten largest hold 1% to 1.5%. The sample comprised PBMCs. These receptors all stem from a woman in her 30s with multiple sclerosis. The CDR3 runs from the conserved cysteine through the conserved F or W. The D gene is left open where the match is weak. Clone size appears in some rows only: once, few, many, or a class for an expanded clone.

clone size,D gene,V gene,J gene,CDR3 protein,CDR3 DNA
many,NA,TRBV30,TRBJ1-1,CAWSPRPPGRAFF,TGTGCCTGGAGTCCACGCCCTCCAGGGAGAGCTTTCTTT
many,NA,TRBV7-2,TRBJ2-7,CASRLFYEQYF,TGTGCCAGCAGGCTCTTCTACGAGCAGTACTTC
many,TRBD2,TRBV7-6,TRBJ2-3,CASSSGRASGADTQYF,TGTGCCAGCAGCTCCGGTCGGGCTAGCGGTGCAGATACGCAGTATTTT
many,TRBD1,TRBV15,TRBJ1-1,CATSTGQGRTEAFF,TGTGCCACCAGCACGGGACAGGGGAGAACTGAAGCTTTCTTT
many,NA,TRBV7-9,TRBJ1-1,CASSLRGSGTEAFF,TGTGCCAGCAGCTTAAGAGGGTCGGGGACTGAAGCTTTCTTT
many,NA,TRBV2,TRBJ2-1,CASKEGGARQFF,TGTGCCAGCAAAGAAGGAGGGGCGCGGCAGTTCTTC
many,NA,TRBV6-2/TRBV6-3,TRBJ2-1,CASSYSTYNEQFF,TGTGCCAGCAGCTATTCTACCTACAATGAGCAGTTCTTC
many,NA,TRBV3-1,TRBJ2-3,CASSQVRTDTQYF,TGTGCCAGCAGCCAAGTTCGCACAGATACGCAGTATTTT
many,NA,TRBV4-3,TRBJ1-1,CASSQDGGVNTEAFF,TGCGCCAGCAGCCAAGATGGAGGGGTGAACACTGAAGCTTTCTTT
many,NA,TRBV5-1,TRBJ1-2,CASSGSAYGYTF,TGCGCCAGCTCCGGGAGCGCCTATGGCTACACCTTC
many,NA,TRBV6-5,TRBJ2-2,CASSYLVQDTGELFF,TGTGCCAGCAGTTACTTAGTCCAAGACACCGGGGAGCTGTTTTTT
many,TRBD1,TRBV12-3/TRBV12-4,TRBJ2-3,CASRMDRGEADTQYF,TGTGCCAGCAGAATGGACAGGGGAGAGGCAGATACGCAGTATTTT
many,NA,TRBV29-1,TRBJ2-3,CSVEDGARGTDTQYF,TGCAGCGTTGAAGATGGGGCGAGGGGCACAGATACGCAGTATTTT
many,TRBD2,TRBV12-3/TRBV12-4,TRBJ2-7,CASTRGGLAEQYF,TGTGCCAGCACCCGGGGGGGGTTAGCCGAGCAGTACTTC
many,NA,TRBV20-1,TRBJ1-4,CSGRGAGEKLFF,TGCAGCGGGAGGGGCGCGGGTGAAAAACTGTTTTTT
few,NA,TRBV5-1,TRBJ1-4,CASSLEQGGEKLFF,TGCGCCAGCAGCTTGGAACAGGGAGGTGAAAAACTGTTTTTT
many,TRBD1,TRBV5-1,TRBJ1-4,CASSSLGTGLVDEKLFF,TGCGCCAGCAGCAGTCTCGGGACAGGGTTGGTAGATGAAAAACTGTTTTTT
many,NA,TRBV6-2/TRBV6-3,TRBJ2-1,CASGIGAGPYNEQFF,TGTGCCAGCGGAATAGGGGCAGGGCCCTACAATGAGCAGTTCTTC
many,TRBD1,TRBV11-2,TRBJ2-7,CASSTGTGYGEQYF,TGTGCCAGCAGCACGGGGACAGGGTATGGTGAGCAGTACTTC
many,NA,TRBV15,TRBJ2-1,CATSRGKIQGGEQFF,TGTGCCACCAGCAGAGGGAAAATACAGGGCGGTGAGCAGTTCTTC
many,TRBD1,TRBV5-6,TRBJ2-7,CASSLGTGFPEQYF,TGTGCCAGCAGCTTGGGGACAGGGTTTCCAGAGCAGTACTTC
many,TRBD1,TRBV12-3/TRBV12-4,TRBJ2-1,CASSNRGRGEQFF,TGTGCCAGCAGCAACAGGGGACGAGGTGAGCAGTTCTTC
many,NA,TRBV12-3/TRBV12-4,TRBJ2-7,CASSPLYEQYF,TGTGCCAGCAGCCCCCTTTACGAGCAGTACTTC
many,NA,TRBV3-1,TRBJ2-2,CASSHRVQGTGELFF,TGTGCCAGCAGCCACCGAGTTCAGGGGACCGGGGAGCTGTTTTTT
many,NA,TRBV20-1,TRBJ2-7,CSAGRDPAYEQYF,TGCAGTGCTGGTCGGGACCCCGCCTACGAGCAGTACTTC
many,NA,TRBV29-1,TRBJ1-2,CSVNLGMYGYTF,TGCAGCGTGAATCTGGGGATGTATGGCTACACCTTC
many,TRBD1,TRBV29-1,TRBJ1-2,CSVETDRWSGYTF,TGCAGCGTTGAAACGGACAGGTGGTCTGGCTACACCTTC
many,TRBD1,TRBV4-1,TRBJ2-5,CASSPGPGQAETQYF,TGCGCCAGCAGCCCCGGCCCGGGACAGGCAGAGACCCAGTACTTC
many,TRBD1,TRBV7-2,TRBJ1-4,CASSLQTGANEKLFF,TGTGCCAGCAGCCTACAGACAGGGGCTAATGAAAAACTGTTTTTT
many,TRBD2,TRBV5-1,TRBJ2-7,CASSGGSGSGRYEQYF,TGCGCCAGCAGCGGCGGTAGCGGGAGTGGTAGGTACGAGCAGTACTTC
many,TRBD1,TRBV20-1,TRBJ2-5,CSAVPRDRHGETQYF,TGCAGTGCTGTCCCTCGGGACAGACACGGGGAGACCCAGTACTTC
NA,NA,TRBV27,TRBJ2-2,CASGHGNTGELFF,TGTGCCAGCGGACACGGGAACACCGGGGAGCTGTTTTTT
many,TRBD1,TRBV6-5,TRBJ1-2,CASSYARGQLYGYTF,TGTGCCAGCAGTTACGCGCGGGGACAGCTCTATGGCTACACCTTC
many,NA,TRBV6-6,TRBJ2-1,CATIRWDEQFF,TGTGCCACCATTAGATGGGATGAGCAGTTCTTC
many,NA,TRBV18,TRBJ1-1,CASSPGRRGGTEAFF,TGTGCCAGCTCACCGGGGAGAAGAGGGGGCACTGAAGCTTTCTTT
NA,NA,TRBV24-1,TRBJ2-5,CATSDYWGETQYF,TGTGCCACCAGTGATTACTGGGGAGAGACCCAGTACTTC
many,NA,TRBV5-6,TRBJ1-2,CASSLGTENDGYTF,TGTGCCAGCAGCTTAGGGACGGAGAATGATGGCTACACCTTC
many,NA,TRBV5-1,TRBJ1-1,CASSEQVGNTEAFF,TGCGCCAGCAGTGAACAGGTGGGGAACACTGAAGCTTTCTTT
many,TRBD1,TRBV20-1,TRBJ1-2,CSATHPGTGGGYTF,TGCAGTGCTACACACCCGGGGACAGGAGGAGGCTACACCTTC
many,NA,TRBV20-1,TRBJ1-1,CSARDILGGTVNTEAFF,TGCAGTGCTAGAGACATTCTAGGAGGGACTGTGAACACTGAAGCTTTCTTT
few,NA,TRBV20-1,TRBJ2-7,CSARFGGVYEQYF,TGCAGTGCTAGGTTTGGTGGGGTCTACGAGCAGTACTTC
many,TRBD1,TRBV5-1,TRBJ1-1,CASSLVPPGTARGTEAFF,TGCGCCAGCAGCTTGGTCCCTCCAGGGACAGCAAGAGGCACTGAAGCTTTCTTT
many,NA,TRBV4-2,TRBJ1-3,CASSQGPPGEGNTIYF,TGTGCCAGCAGCCAGGGGCCACCAGGGGAGGGAAACACCATATATTTT
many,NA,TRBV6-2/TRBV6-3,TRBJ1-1,CGTRGGPEAFF,TGTGGAACTAGGGGAGGTCCTGAAGCTTTCTTT
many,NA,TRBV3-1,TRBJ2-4,CASSQDPRNIQYF,TGTGCCAGCAGCCAGGACCCTCGGAACATTCAGTACTTC
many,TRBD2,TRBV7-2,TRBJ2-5,CASSRGGGVFSGRSETQYF,TGTGCCAGCAGCCGTGGGGGTGGTGTCTTTAGCGGGAGAAGCGAGACCCAGTACTTC
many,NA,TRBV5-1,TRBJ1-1,CASSLGRGWTEAFF,TGCGCCAGCAGCTTGGGTAGGGGTTGGACTGAAGCTTTCTTT
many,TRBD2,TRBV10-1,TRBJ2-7,CASSGLAGAEQYF,TGCGCCAGCAGTGGCCTAGCGGGAGCCGAGCAGTACTTC
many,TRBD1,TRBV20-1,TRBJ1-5,CSARAGTGSRSNQPQHF,TGCAGTGCTAGAGCCGGGACAGGGAGTCGAAGCAATCAGCCCCAGCATTTT
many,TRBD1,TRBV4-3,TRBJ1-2,CASSQDPQGAHGYTF,TGCGCCAGCAGCCAAGACCCTCAGGGGGCGCATGGCTACACCTTC
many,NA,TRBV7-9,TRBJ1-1,CASSPNLGGQKNTEAFF,TGTGCCAGCAGCCCCAACCTCGGTGGGCAGAAGAACACTGAAGCTTTCTTT
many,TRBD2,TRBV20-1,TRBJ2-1,CSAKPGLGSYNEQFF,TGCAGTGCTAAACCGGGACTAGGTTCCTACAATGAGCAGTTCTTC
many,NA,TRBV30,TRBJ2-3,CAWSGGQGPAGGDRVPTDTQYF,TGTGCCTGGAGTGGGGGACAGGGGCCAGCGGGAGGAGACCGGGTACCTACAGATACGCAGTATTTT
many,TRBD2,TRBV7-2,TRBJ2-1,CASSLEPQRGANEQFF,TGTGCCAGCAGCTTAGAACCGCAGCGGGGAGCCAATGAGCAGTTCTTC
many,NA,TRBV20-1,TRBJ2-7,CSARGGNLSYEQYF,TGCAGTGCTAGAGGAGGGAACCTCTCCTACGAGCAGTACTTC
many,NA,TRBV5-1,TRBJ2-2,CASSFEGRNTGELFF,TGCGCCAGCAGCTTCGAGGGGAGAAACACCGGGGAGCTGTTTTTT
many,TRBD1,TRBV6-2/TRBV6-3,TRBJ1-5,CASSRIQQGSNQPQHF,TGTGCCAGCAGTCGAATCCAACAGGGGAGCAATCAGCCCCAGCATTTT
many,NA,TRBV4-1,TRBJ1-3,CASSQAVPAGLLSGNTIYF,TGCGCCAGCAGCCAAGCCGTGCCGGCGGGCCTACTGTCAGGAAACACCATATATTTT
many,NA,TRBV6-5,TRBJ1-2,CASSYAFGSHYGYTF,TGTGCCAGCAGTTACGCTTTCGGGAGCCACTATGGCTACACCTTC